Sequencing of this TCR beta chain was carried out in a study of T cells in Graves' hyperthyroidism and ophthalmopathy. Study-wide context: The blood sample was taken at first diagnosis, before treatment began.

Germline-derived CDR1 and CDR2 are MDHEN and SYDVKM. This CDR3 region has 14 residues. Trimming removed 4 bases at V and 0 bases at J, with 10 bases between. The TCR beta CDR3 regions underwent amplification using RNA transcripts as the source. First-round RT-PCR targeting the TCR CDR3 was performed with the HTBI primer set. TCRdb reprocessed the multiplex PCR reads via MiXCR and lists one record per CDR3 protein. This table has 750,000 to 950,000 distinct CDR3 sequences, over 35% appearing once. The study's findings and limits: Most clonotypes that expanded in the thyroid above 0.001 also showed up in blood.

As regards this clonotype: Its antigen remains unidentified.

This TCR was sampled from a man in his late teens or twenties with Graves' hyperthyroidism. J is TRBJ2-7 and V is TRBV28, with D perhaps TRBD1 (5 bases). Sequencing input: blood. The CDR3 nucleotides are TGTGCCAGCAGTTCAGGGCCCTTCTCCTACGAGCAGTACTTC. Amino acid sequence: CASSSGPFSYEQYF.